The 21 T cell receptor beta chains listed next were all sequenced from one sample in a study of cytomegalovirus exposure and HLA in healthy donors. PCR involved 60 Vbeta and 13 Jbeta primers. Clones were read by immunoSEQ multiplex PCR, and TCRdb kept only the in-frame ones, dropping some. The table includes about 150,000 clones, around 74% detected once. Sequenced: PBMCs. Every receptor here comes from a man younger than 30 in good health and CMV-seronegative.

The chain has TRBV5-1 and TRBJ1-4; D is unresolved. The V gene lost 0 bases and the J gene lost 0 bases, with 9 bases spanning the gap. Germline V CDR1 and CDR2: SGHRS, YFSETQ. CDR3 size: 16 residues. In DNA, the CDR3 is TGCGCCAGCAGCTTGGTTAGCGGCGCAACTAATGAAAAACTGTTTTTT. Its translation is CASSLVSGATNEKLFF.

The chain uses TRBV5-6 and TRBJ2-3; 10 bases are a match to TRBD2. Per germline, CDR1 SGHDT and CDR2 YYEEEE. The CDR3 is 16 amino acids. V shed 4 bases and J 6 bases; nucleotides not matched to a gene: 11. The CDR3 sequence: CASSPAERGGRDTQYF. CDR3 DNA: TGTGCCAGCAGCCCCGCCGAGCGGGGGGGCCGGGATACGCAGTATTTT.

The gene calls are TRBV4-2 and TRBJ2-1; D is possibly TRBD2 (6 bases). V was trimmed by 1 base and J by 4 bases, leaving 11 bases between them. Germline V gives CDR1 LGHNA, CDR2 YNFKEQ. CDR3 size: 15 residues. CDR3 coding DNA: TGTGCCAGCAGCCAAGTTTGGACTACTTACAATGAGCAGTTCTTC. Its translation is CASSQVWTTYNEQFF.

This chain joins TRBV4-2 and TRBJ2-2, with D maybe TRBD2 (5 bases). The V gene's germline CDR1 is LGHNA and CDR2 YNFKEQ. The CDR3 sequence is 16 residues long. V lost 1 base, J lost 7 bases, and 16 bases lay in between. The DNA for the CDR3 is TGTGCCAGCAGCCAAGGACGGCTAGCCCAAGGCGGGGAGCTGTTTTTT. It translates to CASSQGRLAQGGELFF.

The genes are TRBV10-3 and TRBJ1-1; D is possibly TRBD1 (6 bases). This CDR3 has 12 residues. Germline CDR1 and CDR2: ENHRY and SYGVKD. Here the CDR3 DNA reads TGTGCTGTACAGGGCCCGAACACTGAAGCTTTCTTT. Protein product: CAVQGPNTEAFF.

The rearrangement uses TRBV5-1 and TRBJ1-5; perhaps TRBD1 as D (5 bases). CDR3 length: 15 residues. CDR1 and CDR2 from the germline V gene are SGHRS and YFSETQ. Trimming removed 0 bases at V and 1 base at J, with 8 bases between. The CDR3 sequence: CASSLDWTSNQPQHF. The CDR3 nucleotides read TGCGCCAGCAGCTTGGATTGGACAAGCAATCAGCCCCAGCATTTT.

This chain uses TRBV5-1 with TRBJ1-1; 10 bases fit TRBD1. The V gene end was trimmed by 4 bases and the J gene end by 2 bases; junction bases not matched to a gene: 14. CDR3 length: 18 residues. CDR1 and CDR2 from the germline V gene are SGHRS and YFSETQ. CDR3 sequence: CASSVRTGGIGPNTEAFF. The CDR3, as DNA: TGCGCCAGCAGCGTCAGGACAGGGGGTATCGGTCCAAACACTGAAGCTTTCTTT. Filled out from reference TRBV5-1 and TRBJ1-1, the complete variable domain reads KAGVTQTPRYLIKTRGQQVTLSCSPISGHRSVSWYQQTPGQGLQFLFEYFSETQRNKGNFPGRFSGRQFSNSRSEMNVSTLELGDSALYLCASSVRTGGIGPNTEAFFGQGTRLTVV.

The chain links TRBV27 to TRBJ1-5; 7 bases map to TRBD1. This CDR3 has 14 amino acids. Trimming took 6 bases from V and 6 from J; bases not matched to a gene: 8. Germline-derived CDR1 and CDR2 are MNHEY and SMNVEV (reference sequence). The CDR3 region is CASSTNPGGQPQHF. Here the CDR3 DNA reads TGTGCCAGCAGCACTAACCCAGGGGGTCAGCCCCAGCATTTT.

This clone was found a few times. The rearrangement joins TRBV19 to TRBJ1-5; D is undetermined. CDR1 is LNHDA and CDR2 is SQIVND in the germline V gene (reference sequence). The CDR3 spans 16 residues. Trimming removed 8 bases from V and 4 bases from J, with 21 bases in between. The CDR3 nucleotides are TGTGCCAGTGCAAATGAGGCCAGTCGGAGAAATCAGCCCCAGCATTTT. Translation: CASANEASRRNQPQHF.

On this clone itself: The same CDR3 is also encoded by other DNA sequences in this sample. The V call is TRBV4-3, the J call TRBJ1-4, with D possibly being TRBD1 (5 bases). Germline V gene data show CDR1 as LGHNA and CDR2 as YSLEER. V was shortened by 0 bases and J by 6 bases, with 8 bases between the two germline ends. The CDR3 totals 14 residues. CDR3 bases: TGCGCCAGCAGCCAAGATACGGGGGATGAAAAACTGTTTTTT. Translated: CASSQDTGDEKLFF.

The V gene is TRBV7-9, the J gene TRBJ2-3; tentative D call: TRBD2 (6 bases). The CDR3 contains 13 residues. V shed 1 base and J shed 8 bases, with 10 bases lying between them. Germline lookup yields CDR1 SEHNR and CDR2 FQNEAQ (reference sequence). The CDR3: CASSLVQGGTQYF. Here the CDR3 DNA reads TGTGCCAGCAGCTTAGTTCAGGGAGGTACGCAGTATTTT. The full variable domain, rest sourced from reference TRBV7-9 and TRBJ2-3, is DTGVSQNPRHKITKRGQNVTFRCDPISEHNRLYWYRQTLGQGPEFLTYFQNEAQLEKSRLLSDRFSAERPKGSFSTLEIQRTEQGDSAMYLCASSLVQGGTQYFGPGTRLTVL.

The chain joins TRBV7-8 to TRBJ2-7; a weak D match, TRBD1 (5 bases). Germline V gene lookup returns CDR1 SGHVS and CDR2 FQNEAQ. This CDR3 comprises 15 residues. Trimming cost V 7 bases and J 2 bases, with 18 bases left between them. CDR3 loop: CASTNVDTFTYEQYF. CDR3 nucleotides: TGTGCCAGCACGAATGTGGACACTTTTACCTACGAGCAGTACTTC.

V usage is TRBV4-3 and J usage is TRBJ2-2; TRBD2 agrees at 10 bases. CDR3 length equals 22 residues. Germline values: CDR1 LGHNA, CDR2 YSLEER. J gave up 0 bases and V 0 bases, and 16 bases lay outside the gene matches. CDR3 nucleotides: TGCGCCAGCAGCCAAGATCTTTTCGTTATTCTAGCGGGGGTCTCGAACACCGGGGAGCTGTTTTTT. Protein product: CASSQDLFVILAGVSNTGELFF.

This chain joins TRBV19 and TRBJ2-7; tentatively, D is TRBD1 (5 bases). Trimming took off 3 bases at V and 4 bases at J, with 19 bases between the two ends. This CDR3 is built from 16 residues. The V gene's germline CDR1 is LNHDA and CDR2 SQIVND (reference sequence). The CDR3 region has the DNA TGTGCCAGTAGTATTTTGAAGGGGATGGCGGCATACGAGCAGTACTTC. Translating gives CASSILKGMAAYEQYF.

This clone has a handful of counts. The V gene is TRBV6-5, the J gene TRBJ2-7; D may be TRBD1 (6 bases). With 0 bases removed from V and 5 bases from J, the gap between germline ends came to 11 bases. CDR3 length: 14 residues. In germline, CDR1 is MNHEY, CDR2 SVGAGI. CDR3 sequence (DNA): TGTGCCAGCAGTTACTCTTCAGCAGGGGACGAGCAGTACTTC. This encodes CASSYSSAGDEQYF.

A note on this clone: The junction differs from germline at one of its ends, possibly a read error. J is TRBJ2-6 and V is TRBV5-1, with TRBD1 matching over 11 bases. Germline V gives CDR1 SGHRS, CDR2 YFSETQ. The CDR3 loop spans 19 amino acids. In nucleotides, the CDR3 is TGCGCCAGCAGCTGGAAGGACAGGGGGCGAACTGCTGGGGCCAACGGCCTGACTTTC. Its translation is CASSWKDRGRTAGANGLTF.

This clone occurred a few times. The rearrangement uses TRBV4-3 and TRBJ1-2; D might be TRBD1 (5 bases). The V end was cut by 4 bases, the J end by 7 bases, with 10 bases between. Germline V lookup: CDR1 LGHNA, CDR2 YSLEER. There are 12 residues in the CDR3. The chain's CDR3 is CASSPERGGYTF. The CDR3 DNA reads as TGCGCCAGCAGCCCGGAAAGGGGTGGCTACACCTTC.

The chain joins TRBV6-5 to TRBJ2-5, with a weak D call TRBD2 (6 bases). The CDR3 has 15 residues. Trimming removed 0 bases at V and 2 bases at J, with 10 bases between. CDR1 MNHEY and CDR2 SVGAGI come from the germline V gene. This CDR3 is CASSYSGEAQETQYF. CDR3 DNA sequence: TGTGCCAGCAGTTACTCAGGGGAGGCTCAAGAGACCCAGTACTTC.

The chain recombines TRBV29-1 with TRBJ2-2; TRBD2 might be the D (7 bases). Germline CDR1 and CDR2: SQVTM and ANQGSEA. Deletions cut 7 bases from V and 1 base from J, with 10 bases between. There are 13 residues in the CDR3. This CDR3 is CSGGGRNTGELFF. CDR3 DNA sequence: TGCAGCGGGGGGGGCAGGAACACCGGGGAGCTGTTTTTT.

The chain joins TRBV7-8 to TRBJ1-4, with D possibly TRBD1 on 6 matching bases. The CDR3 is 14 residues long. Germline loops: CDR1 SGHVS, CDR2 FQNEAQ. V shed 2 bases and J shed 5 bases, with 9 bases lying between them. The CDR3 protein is CASSLPTGNEKLFF. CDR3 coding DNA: TGTGCCAGCAGCTTACCGACAGGAAATGAAAAACTGTTTTTT.

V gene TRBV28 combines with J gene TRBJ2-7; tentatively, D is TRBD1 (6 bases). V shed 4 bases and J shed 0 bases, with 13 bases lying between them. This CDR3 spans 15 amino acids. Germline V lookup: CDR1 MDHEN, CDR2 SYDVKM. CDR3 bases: TGTGCCAGCAGTTCTGAAGGGGGAAGCTCCTACGAGCAGTACGTC. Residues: CASSSEGGSSYEQYV.